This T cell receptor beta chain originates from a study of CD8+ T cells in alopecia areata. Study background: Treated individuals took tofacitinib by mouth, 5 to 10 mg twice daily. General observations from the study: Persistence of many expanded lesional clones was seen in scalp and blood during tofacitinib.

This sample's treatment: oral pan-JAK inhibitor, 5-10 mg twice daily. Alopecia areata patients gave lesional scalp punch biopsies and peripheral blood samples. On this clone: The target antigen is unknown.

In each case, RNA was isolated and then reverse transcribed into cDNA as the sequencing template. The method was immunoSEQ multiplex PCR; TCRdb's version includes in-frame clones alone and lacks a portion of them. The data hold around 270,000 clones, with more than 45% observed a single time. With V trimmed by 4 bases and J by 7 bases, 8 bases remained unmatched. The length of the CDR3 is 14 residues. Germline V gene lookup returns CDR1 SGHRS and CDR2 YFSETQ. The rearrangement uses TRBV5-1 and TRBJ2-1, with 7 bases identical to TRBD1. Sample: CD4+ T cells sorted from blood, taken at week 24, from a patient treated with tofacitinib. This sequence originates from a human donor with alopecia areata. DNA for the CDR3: TGCGCCAGCAGCCCGGGACAGCGTAAGAATGAGCAGTTCTTC. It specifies CASSPGQRKNEQFF.